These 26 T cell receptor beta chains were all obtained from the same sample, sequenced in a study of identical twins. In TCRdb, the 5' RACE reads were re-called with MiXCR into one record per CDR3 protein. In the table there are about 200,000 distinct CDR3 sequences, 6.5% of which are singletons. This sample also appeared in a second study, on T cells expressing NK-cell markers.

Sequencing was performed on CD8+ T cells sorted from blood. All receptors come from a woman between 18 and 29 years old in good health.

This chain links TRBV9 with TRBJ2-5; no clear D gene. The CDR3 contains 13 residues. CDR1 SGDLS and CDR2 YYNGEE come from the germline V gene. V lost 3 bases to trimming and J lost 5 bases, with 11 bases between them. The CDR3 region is CASSAIPVETQYF. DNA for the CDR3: TGTGCCAGCAGCGCCATCCCCGTGGAGACCCAGTACTTC. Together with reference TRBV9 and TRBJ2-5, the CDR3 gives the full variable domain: DSGVTQTPKHLITATGQRVTLRCSPRSGDLSVYWYQQSLDQGLQFLIQYYNGEERAKGNILERFSAQQFPDLHSELNLSSLELGDSALYFCASSAIPVETQYFGPGTRLLVL.

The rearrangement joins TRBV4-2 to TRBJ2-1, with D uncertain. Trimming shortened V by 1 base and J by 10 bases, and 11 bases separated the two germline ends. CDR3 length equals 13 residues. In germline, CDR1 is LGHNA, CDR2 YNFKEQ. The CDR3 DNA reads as TGTGCCAGCAGCCAAGGGGCGCTGCTGGAGCAGTTCTTC. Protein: CASSQGALLEQFF.

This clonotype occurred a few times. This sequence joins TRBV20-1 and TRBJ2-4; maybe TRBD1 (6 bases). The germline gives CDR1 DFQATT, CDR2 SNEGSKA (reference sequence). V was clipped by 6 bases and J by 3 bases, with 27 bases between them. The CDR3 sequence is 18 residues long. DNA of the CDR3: TGCAGTGCCCGAAGGGACACCGGTCGAAGGGTACACAAAAACATTCAGTACTTC. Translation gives CSARRDTGRRVHKNIQYF.

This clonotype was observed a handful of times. DNA for the CDR3: TGTGCCAGCAGGACTAGCGGGAGATCGGAGCAGTTCTTC. This gives the protein CASRTSGRSEQFF. This chain uses TRBV7-8 with TRBJ2-1; 12 nucleotides line up with TRBD2. CDR3 length equals 13 residues. Germline trimming cut 6 bases from V and 10 bases from J; bases unmatched to any gene: 4. From germline, CDR1 is SGHVS and CDR2 FQNEAQ.

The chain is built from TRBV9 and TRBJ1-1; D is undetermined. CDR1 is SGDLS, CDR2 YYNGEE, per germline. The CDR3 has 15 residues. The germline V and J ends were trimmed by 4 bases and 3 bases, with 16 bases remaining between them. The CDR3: CASSPRRSIDTEAFF. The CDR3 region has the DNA TGTGCCAGCAGCCCGCGACGGAGTATAGACACTGAAGCTTTCTTT.

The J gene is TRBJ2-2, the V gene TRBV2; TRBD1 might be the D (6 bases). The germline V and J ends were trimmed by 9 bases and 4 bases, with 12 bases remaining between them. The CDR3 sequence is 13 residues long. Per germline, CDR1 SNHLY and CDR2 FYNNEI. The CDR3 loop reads CARTGVGTGELFF. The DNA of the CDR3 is TGTGCCAGGACAGGCGTCGGCACCGGGGAGCTGTTTTTT.

DNA of the CDR3: TGTGCCAGCAGTTTATCCGGGACAGGGGCCTCCGAGCAGTACTTC. Its translation is CASSLSGTGASEQYF. The chain is built from TRBV27 and TRBJ2-7, with 10 bases fitting TRBD1. The junction had 5 bases not matched to a gene; V was cut back by 0 bases and J by 6 bases. From germline, CDR1 is MNHEY and CDR2 SMNVEV (reference sequence). There are 15 residues in the CDR3.

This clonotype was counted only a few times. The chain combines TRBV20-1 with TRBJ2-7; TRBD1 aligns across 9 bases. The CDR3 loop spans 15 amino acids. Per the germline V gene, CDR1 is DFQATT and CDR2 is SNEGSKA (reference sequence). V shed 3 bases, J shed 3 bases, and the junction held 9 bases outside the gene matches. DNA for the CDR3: TGCAGTGCTAGGAGATGGGACAGGGAAGACTACGAGCAGTACTTC. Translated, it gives CSARRWDREDYEQYF.

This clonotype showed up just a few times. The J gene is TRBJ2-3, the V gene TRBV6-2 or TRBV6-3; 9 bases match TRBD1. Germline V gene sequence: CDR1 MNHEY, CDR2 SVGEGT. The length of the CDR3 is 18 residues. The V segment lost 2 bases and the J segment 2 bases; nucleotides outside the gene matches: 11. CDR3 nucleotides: TGTGCCAGCAGTTACCCGAGGACAGGGGTTTCTTACACAGATACGCAGTATTTT. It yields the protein CASSYPRTGVSYTDTQYF.

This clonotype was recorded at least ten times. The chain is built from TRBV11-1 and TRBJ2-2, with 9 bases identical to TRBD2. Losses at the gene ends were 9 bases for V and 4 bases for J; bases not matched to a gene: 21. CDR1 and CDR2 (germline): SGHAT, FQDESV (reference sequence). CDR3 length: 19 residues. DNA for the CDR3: TGTGCCAGAAAAGACCTAGAGGTTGTAGCGGGAGTGCCCACCGGGGAGCTGTTTTTT. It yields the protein CARKDLEVVAGVPTGELFF.

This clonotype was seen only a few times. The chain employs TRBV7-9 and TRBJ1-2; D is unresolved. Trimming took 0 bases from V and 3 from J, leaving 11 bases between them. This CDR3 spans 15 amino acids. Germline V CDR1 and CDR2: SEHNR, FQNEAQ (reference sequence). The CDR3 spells CASSLAASSYYGYTF. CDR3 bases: TGTGCCAGCAGCTTAGCGGCGTCAAGTTACTATGGCTACACCTTC.

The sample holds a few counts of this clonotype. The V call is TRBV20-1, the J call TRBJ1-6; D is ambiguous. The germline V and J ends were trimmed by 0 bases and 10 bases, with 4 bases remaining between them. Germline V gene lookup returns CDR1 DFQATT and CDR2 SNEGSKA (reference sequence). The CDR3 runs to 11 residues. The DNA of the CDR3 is TGCAGTGCTAGAGACGGGTCACCCCTCCACTTT. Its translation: CSARDGSPLHF.

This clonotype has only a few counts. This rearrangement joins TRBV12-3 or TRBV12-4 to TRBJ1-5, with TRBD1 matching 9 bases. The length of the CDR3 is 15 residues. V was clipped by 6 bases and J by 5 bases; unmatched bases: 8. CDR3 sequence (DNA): TGTGCCAGCAGACGGACAGGGGAATTCTATCAGCCCCAGCATTTT. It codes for CASRRTGEFYQPQHF.

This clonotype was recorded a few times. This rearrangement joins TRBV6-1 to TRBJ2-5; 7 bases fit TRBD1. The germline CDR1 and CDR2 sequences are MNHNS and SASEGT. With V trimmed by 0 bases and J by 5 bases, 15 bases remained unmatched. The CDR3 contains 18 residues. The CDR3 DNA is TGTGCCAGCAGTGAAGCGCTTCAGGGACAGTGGCGAGGGGAGACCCAGTACTTC. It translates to CASSEALQGQWRGETQYF.

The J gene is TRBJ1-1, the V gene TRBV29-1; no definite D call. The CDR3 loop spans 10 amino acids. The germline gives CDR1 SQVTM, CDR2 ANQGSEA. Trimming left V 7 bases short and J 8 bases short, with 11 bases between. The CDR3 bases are TGCAGCGCCGTGGACGTAGAAGCTTTCTTT. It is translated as CSAVDVEAFF.

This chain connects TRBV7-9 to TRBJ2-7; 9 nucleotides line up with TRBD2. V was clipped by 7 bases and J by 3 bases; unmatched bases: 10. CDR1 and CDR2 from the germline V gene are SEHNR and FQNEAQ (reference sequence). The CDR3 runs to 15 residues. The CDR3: CASTIGSSGDYEQYF. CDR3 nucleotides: TGTGCCAGCACCATAGGGTCTAGCGGGGACTACGAGCAGTACTTC. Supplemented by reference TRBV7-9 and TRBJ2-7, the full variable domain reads DTGVSQNPRHKITKRGQNVTFRCDPISEHNRLYWYRQTLGQGPEFLTYFQNEAQLEKSRLLSDRFSAERPKGSFSTLEIQRTEQGDSAMYLCASTIGSSGDYEQYFGPGTRLTVT.

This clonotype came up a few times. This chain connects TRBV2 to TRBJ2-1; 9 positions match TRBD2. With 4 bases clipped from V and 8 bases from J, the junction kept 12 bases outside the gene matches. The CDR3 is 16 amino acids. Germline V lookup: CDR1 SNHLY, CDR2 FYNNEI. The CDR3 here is CASSVGLGGRAHEQFF. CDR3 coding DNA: TGTGCCAGCAGTGTTGGATTAGGCGGGAGGGCCCATGAGCAGTTCTTC.

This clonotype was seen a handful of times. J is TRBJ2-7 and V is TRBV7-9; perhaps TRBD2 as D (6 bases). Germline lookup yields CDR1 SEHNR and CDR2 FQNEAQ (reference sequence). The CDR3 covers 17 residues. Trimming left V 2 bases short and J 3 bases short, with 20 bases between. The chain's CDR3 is CASSLPRGGTYLYEQYF. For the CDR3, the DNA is TGTGCCAGCAGCTTACCCCGTGGGGGGACCTACCTCTACGAGCAGTACTTC.

The CDR3 spells CASTPRAPTETQYF. The CDR3 nucleotides are TGCGCCAGCACGCCCCGGGCACCAACGGAGACCCAGTACTTC. The chain couples TRBV5-1 to TRBJ2-5; D is undetermined. From germline, CDR1 is SGHRS and CDR2 YFSETQ. This CDR3 spans 14 amino acids. Trimming took off 6 bases at V and 5 bases at J, with 17 bases between the two ends.

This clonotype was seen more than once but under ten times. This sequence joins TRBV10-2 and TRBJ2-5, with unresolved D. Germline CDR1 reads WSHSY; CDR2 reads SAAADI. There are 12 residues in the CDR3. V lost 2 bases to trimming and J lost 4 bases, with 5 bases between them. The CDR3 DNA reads TGCGCCAGCAGTGAGCCTAGAGAGACCCAGTACTTC. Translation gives CASSEPRETQYF.

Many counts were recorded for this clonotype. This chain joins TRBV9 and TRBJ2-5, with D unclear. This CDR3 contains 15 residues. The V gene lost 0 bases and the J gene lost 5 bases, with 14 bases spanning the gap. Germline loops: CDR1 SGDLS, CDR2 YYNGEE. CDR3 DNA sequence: TGTGCCAGCAGCGTAGGGCAGGCTTCGGCGGAGACCCAGTACTTC. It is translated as CASSVGQASAETQYF.

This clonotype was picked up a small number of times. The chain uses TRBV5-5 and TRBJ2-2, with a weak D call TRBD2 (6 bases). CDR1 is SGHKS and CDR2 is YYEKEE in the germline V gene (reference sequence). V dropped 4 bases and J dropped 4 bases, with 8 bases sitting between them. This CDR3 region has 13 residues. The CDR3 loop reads CASSRDFTGELFF. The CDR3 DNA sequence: TGTGCCAGCAGCCGGGACTTCACCGGGGAGCTGTTTTTT. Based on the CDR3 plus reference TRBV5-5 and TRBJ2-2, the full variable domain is DAGVTQSPTHLIKTRGQQVTLRCSPISGHKSVSWYQQVLGQGPQFIFQYYEKEERGRGNFPDRFSARQFPNYSSELNVNALLLGDSALYLCASSRDFTGELFFGEGSRLTVL.

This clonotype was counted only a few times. The CDR3 DNA is TGCAGTGCCCGACACGGGTTGGAGGGGGAGCAGTACTTC. This encodes CSARHGLEGEQYF. The chain uses TRBV20-1 and TRBJ2-7; TRBD2 is a possible D gene (6 bases). The V end lost 6 bases, the J end lost 7 bases, and 19 bases lay between the germline ends. CDR1 is DFQATT, CDR2 SNEGSKA, per germline (reference sequence). The CDR3 sequence is 13 residues long.

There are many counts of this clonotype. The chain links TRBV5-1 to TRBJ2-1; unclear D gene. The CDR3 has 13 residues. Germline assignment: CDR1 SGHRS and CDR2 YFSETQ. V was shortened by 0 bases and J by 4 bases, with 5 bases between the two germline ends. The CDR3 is CASSLVGYNEQFF. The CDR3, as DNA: TGCGCCAGCAGCTTGGTCGGATACAATGAGCAGTTCTTC.

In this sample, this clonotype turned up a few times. The CDR3 protein is CTTERDSPEQFF. CDR3 in DNA: TGCACAACAGAGCGGGATTCGCCTGAGCAGTTCTTC. V usage is TRBV29-1 and J usage is TRBJ2-1, with 7 nucleotides matching TRBD2. The CDR3 runs 12 residues. The germline gives CDR1 SQVTM, CDR2 ANQGSEA.

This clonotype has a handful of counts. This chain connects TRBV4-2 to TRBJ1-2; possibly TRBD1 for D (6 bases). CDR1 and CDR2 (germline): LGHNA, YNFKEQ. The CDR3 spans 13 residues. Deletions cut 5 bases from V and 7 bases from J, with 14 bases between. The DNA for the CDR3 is TGTGCCAGCAGCGAAGGGGGATCGGGTGGCTACACCTTC. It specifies CASSEGGSGGYTF.